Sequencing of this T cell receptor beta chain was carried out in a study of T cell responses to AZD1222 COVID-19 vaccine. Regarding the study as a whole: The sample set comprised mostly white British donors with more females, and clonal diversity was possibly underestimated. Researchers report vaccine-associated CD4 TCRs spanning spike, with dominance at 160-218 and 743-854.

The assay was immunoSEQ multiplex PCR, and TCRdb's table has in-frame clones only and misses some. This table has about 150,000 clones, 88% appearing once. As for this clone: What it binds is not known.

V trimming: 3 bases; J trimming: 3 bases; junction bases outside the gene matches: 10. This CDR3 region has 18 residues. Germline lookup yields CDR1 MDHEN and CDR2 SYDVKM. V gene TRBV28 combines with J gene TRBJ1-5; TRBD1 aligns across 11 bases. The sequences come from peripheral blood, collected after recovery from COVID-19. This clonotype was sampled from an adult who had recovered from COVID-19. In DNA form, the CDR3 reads TGTGCCAGCAGTTTTCTTCGCGGGACAGGGGGTTACAATCAGCCCCAGCATTTT. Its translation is CASSFLRGTGGYNQPQHF.